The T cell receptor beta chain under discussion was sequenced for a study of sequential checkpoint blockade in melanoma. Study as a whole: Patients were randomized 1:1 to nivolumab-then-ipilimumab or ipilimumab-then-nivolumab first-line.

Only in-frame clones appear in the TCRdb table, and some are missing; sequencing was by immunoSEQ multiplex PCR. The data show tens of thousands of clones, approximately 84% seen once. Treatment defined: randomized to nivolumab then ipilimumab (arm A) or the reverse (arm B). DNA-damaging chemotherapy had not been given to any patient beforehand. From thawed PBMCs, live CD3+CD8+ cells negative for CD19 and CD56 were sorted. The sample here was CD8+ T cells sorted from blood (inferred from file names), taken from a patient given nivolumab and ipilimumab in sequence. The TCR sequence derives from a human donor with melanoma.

CDR3 residues: CASSPIAGGPRYNEQFF. As DNA, the CDR3 is TGCGCCAGCAGTCCAATAGCGGGGGGGCCCAGATACAATGAGCAGTTCTTC. The chain is built from TRBV4-1 and TRBJ2-1; 11 bases agree with TRBD2. Germline V CDR1 and CDR2: MGHRA, YSYEKL. The trim removed 6 bases at V and 4 bases at J, leaving 11 bases unmatched. The CDR3 length is 17 residues.